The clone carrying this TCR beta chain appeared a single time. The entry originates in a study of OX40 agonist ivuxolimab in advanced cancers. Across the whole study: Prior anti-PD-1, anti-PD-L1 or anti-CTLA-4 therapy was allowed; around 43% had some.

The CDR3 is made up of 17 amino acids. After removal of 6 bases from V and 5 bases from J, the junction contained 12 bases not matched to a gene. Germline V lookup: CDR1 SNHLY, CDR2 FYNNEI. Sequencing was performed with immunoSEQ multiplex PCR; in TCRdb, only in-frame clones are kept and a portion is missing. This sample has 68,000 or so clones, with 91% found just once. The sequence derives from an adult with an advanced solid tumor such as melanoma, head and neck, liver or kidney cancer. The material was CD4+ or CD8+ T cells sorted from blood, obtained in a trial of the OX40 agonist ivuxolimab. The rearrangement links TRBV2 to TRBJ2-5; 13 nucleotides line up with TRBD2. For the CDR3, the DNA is TGTGCCAGCAGCTTCAGCCGCTCACTAGCGGGAGGGGAGACCCAGTACTTC. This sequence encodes CASSFSRSLAGGETQYF.